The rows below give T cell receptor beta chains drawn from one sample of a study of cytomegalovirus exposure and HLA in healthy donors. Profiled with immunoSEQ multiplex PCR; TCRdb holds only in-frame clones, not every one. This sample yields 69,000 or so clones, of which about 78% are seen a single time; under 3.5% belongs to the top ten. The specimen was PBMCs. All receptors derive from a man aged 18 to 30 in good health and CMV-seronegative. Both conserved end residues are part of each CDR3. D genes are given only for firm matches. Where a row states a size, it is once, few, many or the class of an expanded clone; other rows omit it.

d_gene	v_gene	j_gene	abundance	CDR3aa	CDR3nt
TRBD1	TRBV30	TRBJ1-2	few	CAWGRDREKNYGYTF	TGTGCCTGGGGCCGGGACAGGGAAAAAAACTATGGCTACACCTTC
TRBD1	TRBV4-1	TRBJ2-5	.	CASSQDRDTGGPQYF	TGCGCCAGCAGCCAAGATCGGGATACAGGGGGCCCCCAGTACTTC
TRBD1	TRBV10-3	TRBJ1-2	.	CAISESTGGRNYGYTF	TGTGCCATCAGTGAGTCGACAGGGGGCCGGAACTATGGCTACACCTTC
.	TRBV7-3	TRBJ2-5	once	CASSLSGRPQETQYF	TGTGCCAGCAGCTTAAGTGGGCGACCTCAAGAGACCCAGTACTTC
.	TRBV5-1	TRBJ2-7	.	CASSATGSYEQYF	TGCGCCAGCAGCGCAACAGGGTCCTACGAGCAGTACTTC
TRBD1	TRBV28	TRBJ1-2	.	CASRTGKSTYGYTF	TGTGCCAGCAGGACAGGGAAATCGACTTATGGCTACACCTTC
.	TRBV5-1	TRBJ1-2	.	CASSSTGSGGYTF	TGCGCCAGCAGCTCCACAGGATCCGGTGGCTACACCTTC
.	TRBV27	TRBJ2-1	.	CASSLSWGPRDEQFF	TGTGCCAGCAGTTTATCTTGGGGGCCCAGGGATGAGCAGTTCTTC
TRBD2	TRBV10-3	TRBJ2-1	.	CAIRSGLAGVPNDEQFF	TGTGCCATCAGGTCGGGACTAGCGGGGGTCCCCAACGATGAGCAGTTCTTC
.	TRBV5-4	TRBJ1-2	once	CASSLDPGQYNGYTF	TGTGCCAGCAGCTTGGATCCCGGACAGTATAATGGCTACACCTTC
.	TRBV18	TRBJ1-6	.	CASSPREQGRGSPLHF	TGTGCCAGCTCACCACGGGAACAGGGTAGGGGGTCCCCCCTCCACTTT
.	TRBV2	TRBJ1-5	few	CASRGLGQPQHF	TGTGCCAGCAGGGGGCTTGGACAGCCCCAGCATTTT
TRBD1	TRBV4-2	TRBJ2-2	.	CASSQDRQQGVRAGELFF	TGTGCCAGCAGCCAAGATCGTCAACAGGGGGTCAGAGCCGGGGAGCTGTTTTTT
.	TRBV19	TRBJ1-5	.	CASSQGDQPQHF	TGTGCCAGTAGCCAGGGCGATCAGCCCCAGCATTTT
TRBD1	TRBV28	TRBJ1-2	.	CASTLTGTGNYGYTF	TGTGCCAGCACCCTTACCGGGACAGGGAACTATGGCTACACCTTC
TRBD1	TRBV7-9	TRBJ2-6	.	CASNIGTGSPGANVLTF	TGTGCCAGCAACATCGGGACAGGGAGTCCTGGGGCCAACGTCCTGACTTTC
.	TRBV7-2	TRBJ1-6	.	CASSLEQASPLHF	TGTGCCAGCAGCTTAGAACAGGCTTCACCCCTCCACTTT
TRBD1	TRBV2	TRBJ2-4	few	CASSVAGGNIQYF	TGTGCCAGCTCGGTAGCAGGGGGAAACATTCAGTACTTC
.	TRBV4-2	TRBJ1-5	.	CASSQDPGDQPQHF	TGTGCCAGCAGCCAAGATCCGGGGGATCAGCCCCAGCATTTT
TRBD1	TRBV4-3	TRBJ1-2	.	CASSQATVSGTGAFYGYTF	TGCGCCAGCAGCCAAGCTACTGTATCTGGGACAGGAGCTTTCTATGGCTACACCTTC
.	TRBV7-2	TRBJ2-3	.	CASRRAGTPTDTQYF	TGTGCCAGCAGACGGGCGGGGACGCCCACAGATACGCAGTATTTT
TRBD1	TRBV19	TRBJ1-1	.	CASSTSVWDRVKGTEAFF	TGTGCCAGTAGTACTTCGGTGTGGGACAGGGTAAAAGGCACTGAAGCTTTCTTT
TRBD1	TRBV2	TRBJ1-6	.	CASSEVEQGHSPLHF	TGTGCCAGCAGTGAGGTGGAACAGGGGCATTCACCCCTCCACTTT
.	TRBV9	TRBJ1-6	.	CASSVRLNSPLHF	TGTGCCAGCAGCGTACGACTTAATTCACCCCTCCACTTT
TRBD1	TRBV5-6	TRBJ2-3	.	CASSTDRGQTDTQYF	TGTGCCAGCAGTACGGACAGGGGGCAAACAGATACGCAGTATTTT
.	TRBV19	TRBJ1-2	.	CASSTGVGYGYTF	TGTGCCAGTAGTACGGGGGTTGGCTATGGCTACACCTTC
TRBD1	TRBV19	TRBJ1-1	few	CASRKTPGQKNTEAFF	TGTGCCAGTAGGAAGACTCCGGGACAGAAGAACACTGAAGCTTTCTTT
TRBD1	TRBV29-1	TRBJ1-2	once	CSDIDRGDGYTF	TGCAGCGACATCGACAGGGGGGATGGCTACACCTTC
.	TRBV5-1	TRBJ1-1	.	CASSFNGGSGTEAFF	TGCGCCAGCAGCTTTAATGGGGGGAGCGGCACTGAAGCTTTCTTT
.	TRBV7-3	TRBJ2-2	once	CASSLTITGRKGELFF	TGTGCCAGCAGCTTAACGATTACCGGGAGAAAGGGGGAGCTGTTTTTT
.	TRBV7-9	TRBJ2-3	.	CASGGVGTDTQYF	TGTGCCAGCGGGGGCGTAGGGACAGATACGCAGTATTTT
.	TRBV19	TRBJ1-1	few	CASSTRMNTEAFF	TGTGCCAGTAGTACCAGGATGAACACTGAAGCTTTCTTT
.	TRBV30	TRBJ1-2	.	CAWRQGVGGYTF	TGTGCCTGGAGGCAGGGCGTAGGAGGCTACACCTTC
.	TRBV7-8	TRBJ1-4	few	CASSFSRGGAEKLFF	TGTGCCAGCAGCTTTTCCAGGGGCGGTGCCGAAAAACTGTTTTTT
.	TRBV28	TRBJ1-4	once	CASSTILWTEEEKLFF	TGTGCCAGCAGTACTATCCTCTGGACAGAGGAAGAAAAACTGTTTTTT
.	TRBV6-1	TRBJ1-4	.	CASSPLGQLNEKLFF	TGTGCCAGCAGCCCCCTCGGACAGCTTAATGAAAAACTGTTTTTT
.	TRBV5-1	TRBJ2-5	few	CASSLGQGGTQYF	TGCGCCAGCAGCTTGGGGCAGGGAGGCACCCAGTACTTC
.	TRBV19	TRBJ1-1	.	CASSIVAGRTEAFF	TGTGCCAGTAGTATAGTCGCGGGGAGGACTGAAGCTTTCTTT
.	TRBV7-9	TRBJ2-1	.	CASSSTGRLGNEQFF	TGTGCCAGCAGCTCTACAGGGAGATTAGGGAATGAGCAGTTCTTC
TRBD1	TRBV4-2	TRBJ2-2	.	CASSPRTGYGELFF	TGTGCCAGCAGCCCCAGGACAGGCTACGGGGAGCTGTTTTTT
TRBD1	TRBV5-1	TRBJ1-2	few	CASSVGRGQGTDGYTF	TGCGCCAGCAGCGTGGGCAGGGGGCAGGGTACGGATGGCTACACCTTC